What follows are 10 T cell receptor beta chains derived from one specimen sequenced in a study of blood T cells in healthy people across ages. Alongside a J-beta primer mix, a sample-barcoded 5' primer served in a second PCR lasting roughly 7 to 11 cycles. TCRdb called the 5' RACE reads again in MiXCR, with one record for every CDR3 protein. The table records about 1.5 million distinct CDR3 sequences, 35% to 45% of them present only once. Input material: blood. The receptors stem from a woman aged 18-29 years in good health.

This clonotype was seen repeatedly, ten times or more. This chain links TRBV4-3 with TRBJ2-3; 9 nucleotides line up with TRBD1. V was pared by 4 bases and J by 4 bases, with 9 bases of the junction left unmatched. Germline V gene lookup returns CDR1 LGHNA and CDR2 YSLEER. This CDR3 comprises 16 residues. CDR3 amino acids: CASSPQLGQGADTQYF. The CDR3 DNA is TGCGCCAGCAGCCCTCAACTGGGACAGGGAGCAGATACGCAGTATTTT.

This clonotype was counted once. This chain's CDR3 is CASSPLTGKSYNEQYF. The CDR3 region has the DNA TGTGCCAGCAGCCCTCTGACAGGGAAGTCCTACAATGAGCAGTACTTC. J is TRBJ2-1 and V is TRBV12-3 or TRBV12-4; 7 nucleotides line up with TRBD1. Matching the DNA end better, TRBJ2-7 makes the J call doubtful. This CDR3 has 16 residues.

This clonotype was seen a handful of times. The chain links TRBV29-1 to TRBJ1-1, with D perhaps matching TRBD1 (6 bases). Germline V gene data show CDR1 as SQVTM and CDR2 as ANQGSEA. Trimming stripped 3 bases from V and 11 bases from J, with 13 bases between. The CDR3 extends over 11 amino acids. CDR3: CSVEGSGAAFF. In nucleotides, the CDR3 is TGCAGCGTTGAGGGGTCGGGGGCTGCTTTCTTT.

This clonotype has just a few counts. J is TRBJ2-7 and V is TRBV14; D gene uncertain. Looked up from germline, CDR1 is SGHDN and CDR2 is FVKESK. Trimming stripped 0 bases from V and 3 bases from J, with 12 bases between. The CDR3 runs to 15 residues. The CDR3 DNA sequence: TGTGCCAGCAGCCAAGAATCGGCCCGAGTCTACGAGCAGTACTTC. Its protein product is CASSQESARVYEQYF.

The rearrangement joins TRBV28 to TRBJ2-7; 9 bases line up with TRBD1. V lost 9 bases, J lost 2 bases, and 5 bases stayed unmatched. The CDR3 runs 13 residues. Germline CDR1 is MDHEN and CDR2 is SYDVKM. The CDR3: CARRQGGTYEQYF. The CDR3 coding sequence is TGTGCCAGGAGACAGGGGGGTACCTACGAGCAGTACTTC.

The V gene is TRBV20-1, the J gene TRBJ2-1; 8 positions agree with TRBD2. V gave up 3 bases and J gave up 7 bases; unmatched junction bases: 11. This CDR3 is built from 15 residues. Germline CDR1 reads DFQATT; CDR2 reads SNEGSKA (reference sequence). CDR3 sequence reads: CSAREAGGAWNEQFF. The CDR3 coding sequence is TGCAGTGCTAGGGAAGCCGGGGGGGCATGGAATGAGCAGTTCTTC.

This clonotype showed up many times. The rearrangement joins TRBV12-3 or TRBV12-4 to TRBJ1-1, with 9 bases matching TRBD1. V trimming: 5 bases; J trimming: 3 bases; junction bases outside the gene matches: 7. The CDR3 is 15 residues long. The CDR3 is CASSPRQGVDTEAFF. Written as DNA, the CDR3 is TGTGCCAGCAGTCCGAGACAGGGGGTTGACACTGAAGCTTTCTTT.

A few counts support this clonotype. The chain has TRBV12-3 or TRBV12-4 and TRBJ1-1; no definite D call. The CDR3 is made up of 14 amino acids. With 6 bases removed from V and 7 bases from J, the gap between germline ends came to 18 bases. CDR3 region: CASRRDTGNHEAFF. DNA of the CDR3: TGTGCCAGCAGACGGGATACGGGAAACCATGAAGCTTTCTTT.

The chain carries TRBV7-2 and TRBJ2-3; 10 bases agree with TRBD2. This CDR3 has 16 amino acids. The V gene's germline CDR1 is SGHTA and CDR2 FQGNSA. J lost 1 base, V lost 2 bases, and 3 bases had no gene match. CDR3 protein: CASSLQSGGGTDTQYF. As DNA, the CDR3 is TGTGCCAGCAGCTTACAAAGCGGGGGGGGCACAGATACGCAGTATTTT.

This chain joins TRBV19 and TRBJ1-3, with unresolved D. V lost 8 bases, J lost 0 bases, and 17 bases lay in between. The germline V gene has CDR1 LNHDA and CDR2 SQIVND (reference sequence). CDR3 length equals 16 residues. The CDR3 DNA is TGTGCCAGTCGGGGTACGACGTTGGTCTCTGGAAACACCATATATTTT. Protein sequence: CASRGTTLVSGNTIYF.